Listed here are 15 T cell receptor beta chains from one sample, sequenced in a study of blood T cell repertoires in COVID-19. Libraries were prepared by immunoSEQ multiplex PCR; TCRdb keeps only in-frame clonotypes and omits some of them. The sample holds more than 150,000 clones; about 86% are singletons and the top ten take approximately 15%. The sample consisted of peripheral blood. Receptor source: a man aged 25 to 40 with active or convalescent COVID-19.

The V gene is TRBV12-2, the J gene TRBJ1-1; the DNA was not used to check the table's D call, TRBD1. TRBV12-2 is a pseudogene locus. The CDR3 consists of 12 residues. This chain's CDR3 is CAIIRHPMRAFF. In nucleotides, the CDR3 is TGTGCAATAATCCGACATCCCATGCGAGCTTTCTTT.

In the case of this clone: The identical CDR3 is also encoded by other nucleotide sequences in the sample. The genes are TRBV6-5 and TRBJ1-2; 8 nucleotides agree with TRBD1. The V segment lost 0 bases and the J segment 2 bases; nucleotides outside the gene matches: 2. The CDR3 has 15 amino acids. The germline V gene has CDR1 MNHEY and CDR2 SVGAGI. CDR3 in amino acids: CASSYSTGGNYGYTF. In nucleotides, the CDR3 is TGTGCCAGCAGTTACTCTACAGGGGGGAACTATGGCTACACCTTC.

This clone was seen once. CDR3 nucleotide sequence: TGTGCCAGTAGTTTAACAGGGGGGGGCAGTGAAGCTTTCTTT. Translation: CASSLTGGGSEAFF. The chain couples TRBV19 to TRBJ1-1, with 8 bases that match TRBD1. Germline V gene lookup returns CDR1 LNHDA and CDR2 SQIVND (reference sequence). Losses at the gene ends were 5 bases for V and 7 bases for J; bases not matched to a gene: 9. The CDR3 is made up of 14 amino acids.

This rearrangement joins TRBV2 to TRBJ2-5; TRBD1 matches 12 bases. V dropped 7 bases and J dropped 1; count of bases not matched to a gene: 7. Per germline, CDR1 SNHLY and CDR2 FYNNEI. CDR3 size: 16 residues. This CDR3 reads CASMAGTGGLQETQYF. In nucleotides, the CDR3 is TGTGCCAGCATGGCCGGGACAGGGGGCCTCCAAGAGACCCAGTACTTC. Combining the CDR3 with reference TRBV2 and TRBJ2-5 gives the whole variable domain EPEVTQTPSHQVTQMGQEVILRCVPISNHLYFYWYRQILGQKVEFLVSFYNNEISEKSEIFDDQFSVERPDGSNFTLKIRSTKLEDSAMYFCASMAGTGGLQETQYFGPGTRLLVL.

The chain recombines TRBV10-3 with TRBJ2-2, with D tentatively TRBD1 (6 bases). This CDR3 contains 16 residues. Germline V gene lookup returns CDR1 ENHRY and CDR2 SYGVKD. V gave up 2 bases and J gave up 4 bases, with 14 bases separating them. The CDR3, as DNA: TGTGCCATCAGTGAGCTTCAGGGACATTTCACCGGGGAGCTGTTTTTT. Its protein is CAISELQGHFTGELFF.

The chain is built from TRBV5-1 and TRBJ2-7, with 10 bases aligning to TRBD2. CDR1 and CDR2 (germline): SGHRS, YFSETQ. V was clipped by 3 bases and J by 7 bases; unmatched bases: 13. This CDR3 region has 16 residues. DNA of the CDR3: TGCGCCAGCAGCTCCACCGGGAGCGGGAGGGGGGAAGAGCAGTACTTC. Translation: CASSSTGSGRGEEQYF.

The chain joins TRBV7-9 to TRBJ2-3, with 9 bases that match TRBD1. V gave up 3 bases and J gave up 4 bases; unmatched junction bases: 2. The V gene's germline CDR1 is SEHNR and CDR2 FQNEAQ (reference sequence). The CDR3 length is 14 residues. The CDR3 sequence: CASSFTGGADTQYF. DNA for the CDR3: TGTGCCAGCAGCTTTACAGGGGGCGCAGATACGCAGTATTTT.

V and J are TRBV7-8 and TRBJ1-1; tentative D call: TRBD1 (5 bases). The CDR3 runs 16 residues. Trimming stripped 1 base from V and 2 bases from J, with 14 bases between. The germline CDR1 and CDR2 sequences are SGHVS and FQNEAQ. CDR3 nucleotide sequence: TGTGCCAGCAGCTTAGGGGGCGGGGGACCTAACACTGAAGCTTTCTTT. Translating gives CASSLGGGGPNTEAFF.

The V and J genes are TRBV19 and TRBJ2-3; 10 bases map to TRBD2. CDR3 length: 18 amino acids. CDR1 LNHDA and CDR2 SQIVND come from the germline V gene (reference sequence). Unmatched junction bases numbered 11, after V lost 5 bases and J lost 0 bases. CDR3 sequence: CASSHQFWTSGSTDTQYF. The CDR3 region has the DNA TGTGCCAGTAGTCACCAGTTCTGGACTAGCGGAAGCACAGATACGCAGTATTTT.

The V call is TRBV9, the J call TRBJ2-7; D is perhaps TRBD2 (5 bases). Between the trimmed V and J ends, which lost 2 bases and 3 bases, there was a span of 12 bases. CDR3 length: 14 amino acids. Germline V gene data show CDR1 as SGDLS and CDR2 as YYNGEE. CDR3 protein: CASSVQDSFYEQYF. Here the CDR3 DNA reads TGTGCCAGCAGCGTTCAGGACTCCTTCTACGAGCAGTACTTC.

The count of this clone is one. The rearrangement links TRBV28 to TRBJ1-5; D is undetermined. Germline CDR1 and CDR2: MDHEN and SYDVKM. The CDR3 covers 18 residues. Trimming pared 6 bases from V and 0 bases from J, leaving 21 bases between. The CDR3 region is CASSPFGITSFSNQPQHF. In DNA, the CDR3 is TGTGCCAGCAGCCCTTTCGGGATTACGTCCTTTAGCAATCAGCCCCAGCATTTT.

As DNA, the CDR3 is TGTGCCAGCAGCTTAGATACCAGATTTGACACTGAAGCTTTCTTT. It encodes CASSLDTRFDTEAFF. V is TRBV11-3 and J is TRBJ1-1; D is undetermined. Trimming shortened V by 0 bases and J by 3 bases, and 11 bases separated the two germline ends. Germline V gene lookup returns CDR1 SGHNT and CDR2 YENEEA. This CDR3 has 15 amino acids. Combining the CDR3 with reference TRBV11-3 and TRBJ1-1 gives the whole variable domain EAGVVQSPRYKIIEKKQPVAFWCNPISGHNTLYWYLQNLGQGPELLIRYENEEAVDDSQLPKDRFSAERLKGVDSTLKIQPAELGDSAVYLCASSLDTRFDTEAFFGQGTRLTVV.

The chain has TRBV20-1 and TRBJ2-1; tentatively, D is TRBD1 or TRBD2 (6 bases each). With 3 bases removed from V and 3 bases from J, the gap between germline ends came to 15 bases. Germline values: CDR1 DFQATT, CDR2 SNEGSKA (reference sequence). The CDR3 totals 15 residues. The CDR3 nucleotides are TGCAGTGCTAGTGGGGGCGGGGTGAGCTACAATGAGCAGTTCTTC. Its translation: CSASGGGVSYNEQFF.

The genes are TRBV18 and TRBJ2-7; TRBD2 might be the D (5 bases). V was pared by 0 bases and J by 6 bases, with 9 bases between. The CDR3 has 13 amino acids. Germline loops: CDR1 KGHSH, CDR2 LQKENI. The CDR3 region has the DNA TGTGCCAGCTCACCACCGGAGGAGGTCGAGCAGTACTTC. Translating it yields CASSPPEEVEQYF.

CDR3 sequence (DNA): TGTGCCAGCAACAACCGGGACAGGGCCTACAATGAGCAGTTCTTC. Amino acids: CASNNRDRAYNEQFF. J is TRBJ2-1 and V is TRBV27; 9 bases match TRBD1. This CDR3 is built from 15 residues. Losses at the gene ends were 7 bases for V and 2 bases for J; bases not matched to a gene: 6. Germline values: CDR1 MNHEY, CDR2 SMNVEV (reference sequence).